Listed here is a single T cell receptor (beta chain). Antigen specificity is unknown. Methods used by the authors: ImmunoSEQ output held junction-only sequences without quality scores, so filtering differed. TCRdb's table, derived via immunoSEQ multiplex PCR, lists solely in-frame clones and lacks some. That table supplies the V and J calls and clone size; D and trimming were determined from the DNA. Of 2 million to 2.5 million clones detected, about 95% appear once; the ten largest clones hold about 1.1%. This record comes from a study of shared clonotypes between healthy human individuals. At the level of the study: Every donor yielded three CD4 naive, three CD4 memory, two CD8 naive and one CD8 memory plate.

The naive CD8 population came from CD45RO-negative cells selected for CCR7, without terminally differentiated effector memory CD45RA+ cells. General study findings and limits: Sharing of clonotypes among donors was expected to vary with sequencing depth.

V was shortened by 4 bases and J by 6 bases, with 14 bases between the two germline ends. The CDR3 is made up of 13 amino acids. In germline, CDR1 is SGHRS, CDR2 YFSETQ. The TCR sequence derives from a man between 18 and 29 years old in good health. This chain joins TRBV5-1 and TRBJ2-7; a weak D match, TRBD2 (7 bases). Sequences were obtained from naive CD8+ T cells sorted from blood. In DNA form, the CDR3 reads TGCGCCAGCAGCATGGGGGGGGCGCTCGAGCAGTACTTC. Its translation is CASSMGGALEQYF.